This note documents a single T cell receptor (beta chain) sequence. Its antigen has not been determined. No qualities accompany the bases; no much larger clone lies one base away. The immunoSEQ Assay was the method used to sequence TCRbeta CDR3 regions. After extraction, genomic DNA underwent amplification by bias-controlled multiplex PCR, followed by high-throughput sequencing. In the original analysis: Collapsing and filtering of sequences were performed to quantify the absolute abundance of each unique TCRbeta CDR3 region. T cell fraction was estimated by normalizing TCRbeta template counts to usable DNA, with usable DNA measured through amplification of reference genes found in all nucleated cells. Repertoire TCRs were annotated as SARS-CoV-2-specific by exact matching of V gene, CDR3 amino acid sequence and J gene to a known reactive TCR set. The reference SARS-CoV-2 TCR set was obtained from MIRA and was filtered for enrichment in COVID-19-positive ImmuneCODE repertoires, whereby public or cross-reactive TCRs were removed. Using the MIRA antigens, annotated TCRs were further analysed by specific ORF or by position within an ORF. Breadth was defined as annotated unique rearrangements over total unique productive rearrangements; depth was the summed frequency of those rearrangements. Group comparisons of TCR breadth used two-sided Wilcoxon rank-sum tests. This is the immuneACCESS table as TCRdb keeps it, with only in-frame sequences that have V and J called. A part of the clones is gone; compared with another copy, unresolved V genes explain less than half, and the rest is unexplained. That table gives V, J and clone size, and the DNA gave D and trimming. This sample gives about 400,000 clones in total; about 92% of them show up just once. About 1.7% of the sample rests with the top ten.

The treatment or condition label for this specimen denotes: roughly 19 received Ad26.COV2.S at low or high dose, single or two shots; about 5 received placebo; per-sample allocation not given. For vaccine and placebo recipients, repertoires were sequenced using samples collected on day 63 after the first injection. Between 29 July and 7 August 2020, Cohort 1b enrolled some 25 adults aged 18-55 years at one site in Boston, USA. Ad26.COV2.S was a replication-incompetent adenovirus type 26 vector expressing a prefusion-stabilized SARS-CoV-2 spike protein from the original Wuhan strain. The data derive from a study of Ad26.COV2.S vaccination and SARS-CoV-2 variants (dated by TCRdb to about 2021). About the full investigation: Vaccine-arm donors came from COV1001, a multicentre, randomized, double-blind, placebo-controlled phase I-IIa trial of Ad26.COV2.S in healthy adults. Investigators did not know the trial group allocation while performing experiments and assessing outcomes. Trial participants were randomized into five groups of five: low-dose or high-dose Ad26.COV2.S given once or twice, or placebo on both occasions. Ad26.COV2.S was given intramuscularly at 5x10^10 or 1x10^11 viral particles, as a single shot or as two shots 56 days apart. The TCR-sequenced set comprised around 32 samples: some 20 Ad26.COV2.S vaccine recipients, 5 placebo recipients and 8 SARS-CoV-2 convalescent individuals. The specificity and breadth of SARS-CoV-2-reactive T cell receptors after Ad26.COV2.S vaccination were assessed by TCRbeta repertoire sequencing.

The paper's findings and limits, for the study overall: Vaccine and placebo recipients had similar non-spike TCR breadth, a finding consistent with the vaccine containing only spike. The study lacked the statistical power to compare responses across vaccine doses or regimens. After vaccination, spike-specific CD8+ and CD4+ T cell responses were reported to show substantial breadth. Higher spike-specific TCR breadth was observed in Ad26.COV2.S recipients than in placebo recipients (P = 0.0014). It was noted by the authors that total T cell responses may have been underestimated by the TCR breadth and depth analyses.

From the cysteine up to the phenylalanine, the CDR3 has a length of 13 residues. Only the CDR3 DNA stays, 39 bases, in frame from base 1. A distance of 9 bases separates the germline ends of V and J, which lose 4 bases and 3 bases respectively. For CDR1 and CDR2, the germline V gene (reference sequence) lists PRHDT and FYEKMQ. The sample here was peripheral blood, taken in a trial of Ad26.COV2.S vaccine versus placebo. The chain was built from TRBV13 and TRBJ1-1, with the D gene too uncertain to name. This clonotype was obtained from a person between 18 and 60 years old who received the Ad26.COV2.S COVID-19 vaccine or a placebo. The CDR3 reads CASSSAMDTEAFF. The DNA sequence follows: TGTGCCAGCAGCTCCGCCATGGACACTGAAGCTTTCTTT. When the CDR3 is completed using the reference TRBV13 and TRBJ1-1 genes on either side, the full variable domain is AAGVIQSPRHLIKEKRETATLKCYPIPRHDTVYWYQQGPGQDPQFLISFYEKMQSDKGSIPDRFSAQQFSDYHSELNMSSLELGDSALYFCASSSAMDTEAFFGQGTRLTVV.